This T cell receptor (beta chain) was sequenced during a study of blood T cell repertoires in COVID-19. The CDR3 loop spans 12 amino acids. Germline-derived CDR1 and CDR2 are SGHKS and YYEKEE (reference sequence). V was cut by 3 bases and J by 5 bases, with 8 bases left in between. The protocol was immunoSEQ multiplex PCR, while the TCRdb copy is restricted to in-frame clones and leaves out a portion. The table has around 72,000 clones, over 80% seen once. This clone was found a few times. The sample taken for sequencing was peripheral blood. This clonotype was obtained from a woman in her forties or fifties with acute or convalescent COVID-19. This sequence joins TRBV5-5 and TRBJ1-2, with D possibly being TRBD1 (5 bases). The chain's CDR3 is CASSSEGYGYTF. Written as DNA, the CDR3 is TGTGCCAGCAGCTCGGAGGGGTATGGCTACACCTTC.